Listed here is a single T cell receptor beta chain. This clonotype was counted a few times. Its antigen is not yet known. No base quality information exists; no much larger clone differs at one position. In light of the paper, this sample's time point label describes: persistent/refractory GD, antithyroid drugs over 5 years with positive TRAb. For both TCR sequencing and RNA sequencing, RNA was extracted from PBMCs in TRIzol. The diagnosis of Graves' disease was made according to American Thyroid Association guidelines. Recruitment of patients was carried out at an endocrinology department in Xi'an, China. Each patient gave around 9 milliliters of peripheral blood, collected in an EDTA anticoagulant tube. Ficoll Paque Plus density gradient separation was used to isolate PBMCs, and no further T cell sorting was done. An Agilent 2100 Bioanalyzer and agarose gel were used to check RNA quality, while a NanoDrop 2000 measured RNA concentration.

Libraries were built with multiplex PCR. The reads were generated on an Illumina HiSeq 4000. iRepertoire HTBI primers and Arm-PCR amplification of CDR3 regions were used to construct TCR beta libraries. PCR products were gel purified before sequencing. The paper's processing steps were these. Gene usage analysis of CDR3 amino acid clonotypes relied on the roughly 67 TRBV and 12 to 15 TRBJ segments identified across samples. Filtered high-quality paired reads were merged into contigs using COPE and FqMerger. BLAST was used to align contigs to IMGT TRBV, TRBD and TRBJ reference genes, with CDR3 defined following IMGT. Highly expanded clones were defined as clonotypes with a frequency above 0.1%. Shannon entropy served as the measure of repertoire diversity, while the Gini coefficient captured V-J evenness. A clonotype was considered public if more than one individual shared it. TCRdb's own reprocessing of the public reads used fastp at Q25 and MiXCR and kept productive beta chains. Here each entry gathers all rows of one CDR3 protein and keeps the most common genes and DNA. The V and J calls and clone size come from TCRdb's table, not from the authors' own analysis. For this sample there are a few hundred thousand distinct CDR3 sequences; approximately 23% appear just once. Jointly, the top ten make up 25% to 35% of the sample.

This sample was taken from a study of regulatory T cells in long-lasting Graves disease (dated by TCRdb to the early 2020s). General notes on the study: Persistent Graves' disease was defined as antithyroid drug treatment for over 5 years with persistently positive TSH receptor autoantibodies. Peripheral blood TCR sequencing and RNA sequencing compared persistent Graves' disease patients with newly diagnosed Graves' disease patients. The study took place in China and was registered as a clinical trial. TCR sequencing covered 13 persistent and around 20 newly diagnosed Graves' disease patients, some 33 samples in total. In the clinical cohort, patients with persistent Graves' disease had used antithyroid drugs for an average of around 9.9 years.

Trimming takes 3 bases from V and 5 bases from J, and the germline ends sit 17 bases apart. The germline V gene supplies CDR1 SGDLS and CDR2 YYNGEE. The CDR3, from cysteine to phenylalanine, totals 16 residues. Only the CDR3 portion is preserved as DNA: 48 bases, with reading frame beginning at the first base. Study-wide findings and limitations: Persistent Graves' disease patients showed lower TCR Shannon entropy and fewer highly expanded clones than newly diagnosed patients, suggesting clonal expansion. The small sample size was acknowledged by the authors as a limitation that may reduce accuracy. Sequencing and analysis were restricted to the TCR beta chain. The study examined only peripheral blood because the primary lesion, thyroid tissue, could not be accessed. A larger number of public clonotypes was shared among persistent patients (more than 2,500) than among newly diagnosed patients (around 880). Preferential use of TRBV28, TRBJ1-2 and TRBJ2-5 was observed in persistent disease, whereas TRBV20-1 and TRBJ2-1 were favored in newly diagnosed disease.

The clonotype comes from a woman in her thirties or forties with Graves disease. Donor details come from another sample of the same person, matched by shared clones. Here the chain combines TRBV9 and TRBJ2-2; perhaps TRBD1 is the D gene, with 5 bases matching. Specimen: peripheral blood mononuclear cells (PBMCs), collected when the disease was refractory, from a patient treated with antithyroid drugs. The CDR3 in this case is CASSATAGRWTGELFF. In nucleotide form, the sequence is TGTGCCAGCAGCGCCACGGCAGGGCGATGGACCGGGGAGCTGTTTTTT.